The 30 T cell receptor beta chains reported below all come from one sample, sequenced in a study of blood T cell repertoires in COVID-19. Using immunoSEQ multiplex PCR, the repertoire was profiled, and TCRdb retains in-frame clones only, with some absent. The sample records about 180,000 clones, over 70% being singletons. The sample was peripheral blood. The receptors were gathered from a middle-aged woman with COVID-19, enrolled during active disease.

This chain joins TRBV7-8 and TRBJ2-5; possible D gene TRBD2, 5 bases. Germline loops: CDR1 SGHVS, CDR2 FQNEAQ. V was shortened by 6 bases and J by 0 bases, with 8 bases between the two germline ends. The CDR3 covers 13 residues. The CDR3 loop reads CASSGGNQETQYF. The CDR3 nucleotides read TGTGCCAGCAGTGGAGGTAACCAAGAGACCCAGTACTTC.

This sequence joins TRBV10-3 and TRBJ2-7, with a weak D call TRBD2 (6 bases). The germline V gene encodes CDR1 ENHRY and CDR2 SYGVKD. V lost 3 bases and J 4 bases, leaving 10 bases between the germline ends. This CDR3 has 13 residues. CDR3: CAISDGGGYEQYF. The CDR3 DNA sequence: TGTGCCATCAGTGATGGGGGAGGTTACGAGCAGTACTTC.

This chain joins TRBV7-2 and TRBJ1-1, with 9 bases fitting TRBD1. Unmatched junction bases numbered 10, after V lost 3 bases and J lost 5 bases. CDR3 length equals 16 residues. Germline V gene data show CDR1 as SGHTA and CDR2 as FQGNSA. CDR3 in DNA: TGTGCCAGCAGCTTCGGGACAGGGATTTTGGGGACTGAAGCTTTCTTT. This translates into CASSFGTGILGTEAFF.

The chain is built from TRBV27 and TRBJ2-7; tentative D call: TRBD1 (6 bases). Germline assignment: CDR1 MNHEY and CDR2 SMNVEV (reference sequence). V lost 3 bases and J lost 3, with 12 bases in between. The CDR3 loop spans 14 amino acids. DNA for the CDR3: TGTGCCAGCAGTTTTCCCGGACAGATCTACGAGCAGTACTTC. Amino acid sequence: CASSFPGQIYEQYF.

This sequence joins TRBV7-9 and TRBJ2-4; a weak D match, TRBD1 (6 bases). V was pared by 5 bases and J by 9 bases, with 23 bases between. The CDR3 loop spans 16 amino acids. CDR1 is SEHNR, CDR2 FQNEAQ, per germline (reference sequence). CDR3 sequence reads: CASSAQTGLVFSIQYF. In DNA, the CDR3 is TGTGCCAGCAGCGCCCAGACAGGTCTGGTTTTCTCCATTCAGTACTTC. Using reference TRBV7-9 and TRBJ2-4 for the parts outside the CDR3, the full variable domain is DTGVSQNPRHKITKRGQNVTFRCDPISEHNRLYWYRQTLGQGPEFLTYFQNEAQLEKSRLLSDRFSAERPKGSFSTLEIQRTEQGDSAMYLCASSAQTGLVFSIQYFGAGTRLSVL.

This clone showed up just once. V usage is TRBV2 and J usage is TRBJ2-7, with D possibly TRBD2 on 6 matching bases. Trimming cost V 7 bases and J 4 bases, with 11 bases left between them. The length of the CDR3 is 12 residues. Germline assignment: CDR1 SNHLY and CDR2 FYNNEI. DNA of the CDR3: TGTGCCAGCAAGGCGGGGAGTTACGAGCAGTACTTC. It encodes CASKAGSYEQYF.

The rearrangement joins TRBV11-3 to TRBJ2-1, with 10 bases aligning to TRBD2. The CDR3 is 17 residues long. The germline V gene has CDR1 SGHNT and CDR2 YENEEA. V lost 0 bases and J lost 4; bases outside the gene matches: 6. CDR3 nucleotides: TGTGCCAGCAGCTTAGAGCTAGCGGGGGTTAGGTACAATGAGCAGTTCTTC. It translates to CASSLELAGVRYNEQFF.

This clone was found a few times. This rearrangement joins TRBV18 to TRBJ1-3; 7 bases align to TRBD1. The CDR3 sequence is 16 residues long. Germline V gives CDR1 KGHSH, CDR2 LQKENI. The trim removed 3 bases at V and 3 bases at J, leaving 8 bases unmatched. The CDR3 coding sequence is TGTGCCAGCTCACCTAGACAGGGCATGATTGGAAACACCATATATTTT. It specifies CASSPRQGMIGNTIYF.

The chain combines TRBV10-3 with TRBJ1-5; TRBD1 matches 10 bases. Per the germline V gene, CDR1 is ENHRY and CDR2 is SYGVKD. The CDR3 has 16 amino acids. V lost 6 bases to trimming and J lost 5 bases; unmatched junction nucleotides: 10. The CDR3 nucleotides read TGTGCCATCAGAGCTTCCGGGACAGGGGAGGATCAGCCCCAGCATTTT. Translated: CAIRASGTGEDQPQHF.

V is TRBV3-1 (or the pseudogene TRBV3-2) and J is TRBJ1-2; possibly TRBD1 for D (5 bases). Per the germline V gene, CDR1 is LGHDT and CDR2 is YNNKEL (reference sequence). The V end lost 4 bases, the J end lost 8 bases, and 17 bases lay between the germline ends. The CDR3 length is 14 residues. The CDR3 DNA reads as TGTGCCAGCAGCCTCTCCGGGACCGGGGGGGGCTACACCTTC. Protein sequence: CASSLSGTGGGYTF.

The V gene is TRBV9, the J gene TRBJ2-1; TRBD2 matches 11 bases. The V segment lost 0 bases and the J segment 0 bases; nucleotides outside the gene matches: 5. CDR3 length: 18 amino acids. Germline CDR1 is SGDLS and CDR2 is YYNGEE. The CDR3 DNA reads TGTGCCAGCAGCGTAGAACTAGCGGGGGAAAGCTCCTACAATGAGCAGTTCTTC. Amino acids: CASSVELAGESSYNEQFF. The variable domain in full, completed from reference TRBV9 and TRBJ2-1, reads DSGVTQTPKHLITATGQRVTLRCSPRSGDLSVYWYQQSLDQGLQFLIQYYNGEERAKGNILERFSAQQFPDLHSELNLSSLELGDSALYFCASSVELAGESSYNEQFFGPGTRLTVL.

In this sample, this clone turned up a few times. The chain recombines TRBV29-1 with TRBJ1-1; 7 bases map to TRBD1. The CDR3 spans 14 residues. Trimming took 5 bases from V and 2 from J; bases not matched to a gene: 8. CDR1 SQVTM and CDR2 ANQGSEA come from the germline V gene. The CDR3 nucleotides read TGCAGCGTTTCTCTAGGGGGCAAAAACACTGAAGCTTTCTTT. It codes for CSVSLGGKNTEAFF. The full variable domain, completed using reference TRBV29-1 and TRBJ1-1, is SAVISQKPSRDICQRGTSLTIQCQVDSQVTMMFWYRQQPGQSLTLIATANQGSEATYESGFVIDKFPISRPNLTFSTLTVSNMSPEDSSIYLCSVSLGGKNTEAFFGQGTRLTVV.

This clone was found a few times. The chain carries TRBV27 and TRBJ2-3, with TRBD1 matching over 8 bases. The germline V gene has CDR1 MNHEY and CDR2 SMNVEV (reference sequence). V shed 2 bases and J 6 bases; nucleotides not matched to a gene: 4. This CDR3 is 14 amino acids long. Here the CDR3 reads CASSLAGGSDTQYF. The CDR3 DNA sequence: TGTGCCAGCAGTTTAGCAGGGGGCTCGGATACGCAGTATTTT.

This clone has only a few counts. The chain links TRBV19 to TRBJ2-7; 8 bases map to TRBD1. After removal of 1 base from V and 1 base from J, the junction contained 3 bases not matched to a gene. The germline V gene encodes CDR1 LNHDA and CDR2 SQIVND (reference sequence). The CDR3 sequence is 15 residues long. CDR3 bases: TGTGCCAGTAGTATAGGCGGGACAGGTTCCTACGAGCAGTACTTC. It specifies CASSIGGTGSYEQYF.

The rearrangement uses TRBV10-2 and TRBJ2-7; D might be TRBD2 (6 bases). CDR3 length equals 14 residues. The V end lost 6 bases, the J end lost 3 bases, and 15 bases lay between the germline ends. In germline, CDR1 is WSHSY, CDR2 SAAADI. The CDR3 loop is CASRLIADGYEQYF. DNA of the CDR3: TGCGCCAGCAGGTTAATAGCGGACGGCTACGAGCAGTACTTC.

The chain is built from TRBV10-1 and TRBJ2-3; no reliable D call. Between the trimmed V and J ends, which lost 4 bases and 2 bases, there was a span of 10 bases. The germline gives CDR1 WNHNN, CDR2 SYGVQD (reference sequence). This CDR3 is 14 amino acids long. CDR3 nucleotide sequence: TGCGCCAGCAGTGGAGACTCCTCCACAGATACGCAGTATTTT. This encodes CASSGDSSTDTQYF.

This clone was observed a single time. This chain joins TRBV5-4 and TRBJ1-1, with 7 bases fitting TRBD1. The CDR3 runs to 15 residues. Per germline, CDR1 SGHNT and CDR2 YYREEE (reference sequence). Trimming removed 1 base from V and 1 base from J; junction bases left unmatched: 4. The CDR3, as DNA: TGTGCCAGCAGCTTGACAGGGGATTGGAACACTGAAGCTTTCTTT. Protein sequence: CASSLTGDWNTEAFF.

This clone was detected only once. The V call is TRBV5-1, the J call TRBJ2-7, with D possibly being TRBD1 (5 bases). V lost 4 bases and J lost 4, with 15 bases in between. Germline V gene lookup returns CDR1 SGHRS and CDR2 YFSETQ. CDR3 length: 14 amino acids. In nucleotides, the CDR3 is TGCGCCAGCAGCCTGGATCCAGCAGGGTACGAGCAGTACTTC. It specifies CASSLDPAGYEQYF. The full variable domain, in which reference TRBV5-1 and TRBJ2-7 provide the parts outside the CDR3, is KAGVTQTPRYLIKTRGQQVTLSCSPISGHRSVSWYQQTPGQGLQFLFEYFSETQRNKGNFPGRFSGRQFSNSRSEMNVSTLELGDSALYLCASSLDPAGYEQYFGPGTRLTVT.

The chain links TRBV5-5 to TRBJ1-1, with TRBD1 matching over 9 bases. Germline lookup yields CDR1 SGHKS and CDR2 YYEKEE (reference sequence). V lost 2 bases, J lost 7 bases, and 6 bases stayed unmatched. The CDR3 has 14 residues. CDR3 residues: CASSFDRGRNEAFF. CDR3 coding DNA: TGTGCCAGCAGCTTCGACAGGGGGAGGAATGAAGCTTTCTTT.

The chain has TRBV20-1 and TRBJ2-3; 8 bases align to TRBD2. The V gene's germline CDR1 is DFQATT and CDR2 SNEGSKA (reference sequence). V trimming: 3 bases; J trimming: 4 bases; junction bases outside the gene matches: 21. The CDR3 runs 19 residues. CDR3 DNA sequence: TGCAGTGCTAGTTTCGGGTGGGGCGTCGGGAGGGCCTCCCCAGATACGCAGTATTTT. Its protein is CSASFGWGVGRASPDTQYF.

This sequence joins TRBV10-1 and TRBJ1-2, with a tentative D call TRBD1 (6 bases). CDR3 length equals 15 residues. V shed 0 bases and J shed 8 bases, with 16 bases lying between them. Germline V gene data show CDR1 as WNHNN and CDR2 as SYGVQD (reference sequence). CDR3 DNA: TGCGCCAGCAGTGAGTCGTCGGTCCTACAGGGAGGCTACACCTTC. Translating gives CASSESSVLQGGYTF.

The chain has TRBV5-1 and TRBJ2-2, with TRBD2 matching over 11 bases. Looked up from germline, CDR1 is SGHRS and CDR2 is YFSETQ. J lost 4 bases, V lost 4 bases, and 9 bases had no gene match. The CDR3 consists of 17 residues. The DNA of the CDR3 is TGCGCCAGCAGCAGACATGGACTAGCGGGTTCCACCGGGGAGCTGTTTTTT. Amino acids: CASSRHGLAGSTGELFF.

This clone showed up just a few times. The chain links TRBV3-1 (or the pseudogene TRBV3-2) to TRBJ2-5, with D perhaps TRBD1 (6 bases). The CDR3 spans 16 residues. CDR1 is LGHDT and CDR2 is YNNKEL in the germline V gene (reference sequence). The germline V and J ends were trimmed by 4 bases and 1 base, with 16 bases remaining between them. As DNA, the CDR3 is TGTGCCAGCAGCCTTAGGCCAGGGGCAGCCCAAGAGACCCAGTACTTC. This encodes CASSLRPGAAQETQYF.

This sequence joins TRBV19 and TRBJ1-1; TRBD1 matches at 11 bases. V lost 6 bases, J lost 5 bases, and 11 bases stayed unmatched. CDR1 and CDR2 from the germline V gene are LNHDA and SQIVND (reference sequence). The CDR3 covers 16 residues. This CDR3 reads CASRDRDRGIGTEAFF. The CDR3, as DNA: TGTGCCAGTAGAGACAGGGACAGGGGGATAGGGACTGAAGCTTTCTTT.

The genes are TRBV3-1 (or the pseudogene TRBV3-2) and TRBJ1-2, with D hard to call. Germline lookup yields CDR1 LGHDT and CDR2 YNNKEL (reference sequence). This CDR3 is 17 amino acids long. Trimming cost V 0 bases and J 3 bases, with 17 bases left between them. Here the CDR3 reads CASSQEGGGSGYYGYTF. The CDR3 DNA reads TGTGCCAGCAGCCAAGAAGGAGGTGGATCTGGGTACTATGGCTACACCTTC.

This CDR3 is CASSELSTHSGNTIYF. Written as DNA, the CDR3 is TGTGCCAGCAGTGAACTAAGTACCCACTCTGGAAACACCATATATTTT. V and J are TRBV6-1 and TRBJ1-3; D call uncertain. Per the germline V gene, CDR1 is MNHNS and CDR2 is SASEGT. The CDR3 loop spans 16 amino acids. The ends were cut back, 2 bases at V and 0 bases at J, with 11 bases in the middle.

V is TRBV19 and J is TRBJ2-1; D uncertain. Germline V gives CDR1 LNHDA, CDR2 SQIVND (reference sequence). V was cut by 1 base and J by 2 bases, with 3 bases left in between. This CDR3 is built from 13 residues. The CDR3 DNA sequence: TGTGCCAGTAGTATAGTAACCTACAATGAGCAGTTCTTC. Its protein product is CASSIVTYNEQFF.

V gene TRBV7-8 combines with J gene TRBJ1-1; no reliable D call. Germline assignment: CDR1 SGHVS and CDR2 FQNEAQ. The CDR3 spans 14 residues. Trimming stripped 3 bases from V and 0 bases from J, with 8 bases between. CDR3 DNA: TGTGCCAGCAGCTTGTTTCACTTGAACACTGAAGCTTTCTTT. Residues: CASSLFHLNTEAFF.

V and J are TRBV28 and TRBJ2-7; 7 nucleotides match TRBD1. Germline V gene sequence: CDR1 MDHEN, CDR2 SYDVKM. With V trimmed by 5 bases and J by 4 bases, 11 bases remained unmatched. This CDR3 contains 15 residues. This CDR3 is CASSPADRLGYEQYF. Written as DNA, the CDR3 is TGTGCCAGCAGTCCGGCGGACAGGTTGGGGTACGAGCAGTACTTC. Variable domain in full (rest from reference TRBV28 and TRBJ2-7): DVKVTQSSRYLVKRTGEKVFLECVQDMDHENMFWYRQDPGLGLRLIYFSYDVKMKEKGDIPEGYSVSREKKERFSLILESASTNQTSMYLCASSPADRLGYEQYFGPGTRLTVT.

The chain combines TRBV25-1 with TRBJ2-2; possible D gene TRBD2, 6 bases. Trimming left V 1 base short and J 5 bases short, with 11 bases between. The germline gives CDR1 MGHDK, CDR2 SYGVNS. CDR3 length: 15 residues. The DNA of the CDR3 is TGTGCCAGCAGTGAATCTCCCGGGAGTACCGGGGAGCTGTTTTTT. It specifies CASSESPGSTGELFF.